The clone carrying this TCR beta chain has only one observation. Germline trimming cut 6 bases from V and 3 bases from J; bases unmatched to any gene: 12. This CDR3 comprises 16 residues. Germline V gene lookup returns CDR1 MDHEN and CDR2 SYDVKM. Only in-frame clones appear in the TCRdb table, and some are missing; sequencing was by immunoSEQ multiplex PCR. The table has approximately 260,000 clones, around 84% seen once. The data are from a study of blood T cell repertoires in COVID-19. The source is a woman aged 45 to 65 who had been exposed to COVID-19. The chain links TRBV28 to TRBJ2-5, with TRBD1 matching 8 bases. Material for sequencing was PBMCs or T cells enriched from blood (not recorded which). The DNA for the CDR3 is TGTGCCAGCAGCCCCCGATTCGGGACAGGAAAAGAGACCCAGTACTTC. Amino acid sequence: CASSPRFGTGKETQYF.